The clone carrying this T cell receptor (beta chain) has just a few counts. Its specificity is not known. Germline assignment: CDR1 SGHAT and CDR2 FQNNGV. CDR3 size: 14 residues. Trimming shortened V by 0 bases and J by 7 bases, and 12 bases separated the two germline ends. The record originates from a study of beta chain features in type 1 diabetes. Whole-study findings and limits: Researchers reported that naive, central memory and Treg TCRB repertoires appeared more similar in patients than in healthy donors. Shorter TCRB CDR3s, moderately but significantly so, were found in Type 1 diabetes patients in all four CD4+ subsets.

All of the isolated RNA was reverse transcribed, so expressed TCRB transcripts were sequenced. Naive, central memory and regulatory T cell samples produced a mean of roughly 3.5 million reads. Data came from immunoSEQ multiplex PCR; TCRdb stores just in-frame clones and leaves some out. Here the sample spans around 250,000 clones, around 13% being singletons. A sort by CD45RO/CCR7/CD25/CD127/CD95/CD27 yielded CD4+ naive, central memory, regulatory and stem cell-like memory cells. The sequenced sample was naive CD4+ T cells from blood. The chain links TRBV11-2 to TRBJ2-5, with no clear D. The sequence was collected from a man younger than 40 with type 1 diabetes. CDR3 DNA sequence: TGTGCCAGCAGCTTAGATTACCCGGTGAGGACCCAGTACTTC. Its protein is CASSLDYPVRTQYF.